This T cell receptor beta chain was recovered during a study of T cell responses to AZD1222 COVID-19 vaccine. As concerns this clone: The antigen is undetermined.

Sequencing was performed with immunoSEQ multiplex PCR; in TCRdb, only in-frame clones are kept and a portion is missing. This sample has around 150,000 clones, with about 89% found just once. General observations from the study: Variant regions that are unmutated are reportedly the target of nearly half of spike-specific TCRs. Repertoires were obtained only post-peak T cell response. The sample set comprised mostly white British donors with more females, and clonal diversity was possibly underestimated. Spike-specific TCR breadth rose after two AZD1222 doses, and depth rose as well.

CDR1 is LGHDT, CDR2 YNNKEL, per germline (reference sequence). The ends were cut back, 2 bases at V and 7 bases at J, with 15 bases in the middle. The CDR3 totals 14 residues. Sample: peripheral blood, taken 28 days after the second dose of the MenACWY control vaccine. The chain carries TRBV3-1 (or the pseudogene TRBV3-2) and TRBJ2-7; D possibly matches TRBD1 or TRBD2 (5 bases each). This clonotype originated in an adult who received the MenACWY meningococcal vaccine as a control. In DNA form, the CDR3 reads TGTGCCAGCAGCCAATACGCGAGGGGTTGGGAGCAGTACTTC. It yields the protein CASSQYARGWEQYF.